The 17 T cell receptor beta chains given below trace back to one sample, sequenced in a study of identical twins. TCRdb processed the 5' RACE reads anew with MiXCR; each CDR3 protein has one entry. This table has 1.5 million to 2 million distinct CDR3 sequences, around 33% appearing once. Sequencing used cord blood. These receptors were taken from a newborn girl in good health.

A few counts support this clonotype. The J gene is TRBJ2-3, the V gene TRBV4-2; 10 nucleotides agree with TRBD2. CDR1 and CDR2 from the germline V gene are LGHNA and YNFKEQ. This CDR3 comprises 17 residues. The trim removed 1 base at V and 5 bases at J, leaving 9 bases unmatched. The CDR3 region is CASSQVAAGGARDTQYF. CDR3 nucleotide sequence: TGTGCCAGCAGCCAAGTGGCAGCGGGGGGGGCCAGAGATACGCAGTATTTT.

This clonotype was observed at least ten times. The chain uses TRBV5-1 and TRBJ1-1; D unclear. Germline V gives CDR1 SGHRS, CDR2 YFSETQ. The CDR3 totals 13 residues. Trimming took off 0 bases at V and 2 bases at J, with 5 bases between the two ends. The CDR3 region has the DNA TGCGCCAGCAGCTTGGCCCACAACACTGAAGCTTTCTTT. This gives the protein CASSLAHNTEAFF. Full variable domain (missing parts from reference TRBV5-1 and TRBJ1-1): KAGVTQTPRYLIKTRGQQVTLSCSPISGHRSVSWYQQTPGQGLQFLFEYFSETQRNKGNFPGRFSGRQFSNSRSEMNVSTLELGDSALYLCASSLAHNTEAFFGQGTRLTVV.

The chain has TRBV14 and TRBJ1-2, with D tentatively TRBD1 (5 bases). V was clipped by 1 base and J by 2 bases, with 11 bases between them. The CDR3 covers 15 residues. Germline V gene sequence: CDR1 SGHDN, CDR2 FVKESK. CDR3 protein: CASSQARAPNYGYTF. The DNA for the CDR3 is TGTGCCAGCAGCCAAGCCAGGGCGCCAAACTATGGCTACACCTTC.

This clonotype was seen only a few times. The CDR3 region is CATSRDPGPDTQYF. The CDR3 DNA sequence: TGTGCCACCAGCAGAGATCCAGGGCCAGATACGCAGTATTTT. The rearrangement uses TRBV15 and TRBJ2-3; perhaps TRBD1 as D (5 bases). Deletions cut 0 bases from V and 4 bases from J, with 8 bases between. The CDR3 has 14 amino acids. Germline V gene data show CDR1 as LNHNV and CDR2 as YYDKDF (reference sequence). The full variable domain, completed using reference TRBV15 and TRBJ2-3, is DAMVIQNPRYQVTQFGKPVTLSCSQTLNHNVMYWYQQKSSQAPKLLFHYYDKDFNNEADTPDNFQSRRPNTSFCFLDIRSPGLGDTAMYLCATSRDPGPDTQYFGPGTRLTVL.

This clonotype has only a few counts. This chain joins TRBV7-9 and TRBJ2-7; 15 bases are shared with TRBD2. Germline values: CDR1 SEHNR, CDR2 FQNEAQ (reference sequence). V lost 5 bases and J lost 0; bases outside the gene matches: 8. This CDR3 has 18 amino acids. CDR3 sequence: CASSPGLAGGIHSYEQYF. CDR3 nucleotide sequence: TGTGCCAGCAGCCCCGGACTAGCGGGGGGGATACACTCCTACGAGCAGTACTTC.

This CDR3 reads CSAQQGSGGVYEQYF. The CDR3 region has the DNA TGCAGTGCGCAACAGGGTAGCGGGGGGGTTTACGAGCAGTACTTC. The gene calls are TRBV20-1 and TRBJ2-7, with 11 bases that match TRBD2. CDR1 is DFQATT, CDR2 SNEGSKA, per germline (reference sequence). CDR3 length: 15 residues. With 6 bases clipped from V and 4 bases from J, the junction kept 11 bases outside the gene matches.

The rearrangement joins TRBV20-1 to TRBJ1-1, with 7 bases aligning to TRBD1. Germline CDR1 is DFQATT and CDR2 is SNEGSKA (reference sequence). V dropped 6 bases and J dropped 10; count of bases not matched to a gene: 8. There are 11 residues in the CDR3. The CDR3, as DNA: TGCAGTGCCAGCTCCCAGGGGGTAGCTTTCTTT. Translation: CSASSQGVAFF.

The table lists this clonotype with many counts. The chain joins TRBV20-1 to TRBJ1-5; 8 positions agree with TRBD1. V lost 3 bases and J lost 4; bases outside the gene matches: 2. Germline V gene sequence: CDR1 DFQATT, CDR2 SNEGSKA (reference sequence). This CDR3 is built from 13 residues. Here the CDR3 reads CSARGQDNQPQHF. The CDR3 nucleotides read TGCAGTGCTAGGGGACAGGATAATCAGCCCCAGCATTTT.

The gene calls are TRBV9 and TRBJ2-4; 8 nucleotides align to TRBD2. In germline, CDR1 is SGDLS, CDR2 YYNGEE. Unmatched junction bases numbered 6, after V lost 4 bases and J lost 0 bases. The CDR3 is made up of 16 amino acids. CDR3 nucleotides: TGTGCCAGCAGCTCAGCGGGGGTACTAGCCAAAAACATTCAGTACTTC. Its translation: CASSSAGVLAKNIQYF. Combining the CDR3 with reference TRBV9 and TRBJ2-4 gives the whole variable domain DSGVTQTPKHLITATGQRVTLRCSPRSGDLSVYWYQQSLDQGLQFLIQYYNGEERAKGNILERFSAQQFPDLHSELNLSSLELGDSALYFCASSSAGVLAKNIQYFGAGTRLSVL.

This clonotype was found a few times. In DNA, the CDR3 is TGTGCCAGCAGTTTTTCGGGGGGGAGCACTGAAGCTTTCTTT. Amino acid sequence: CASSFSGGSTEAFF. The chain links TRBV27 to TRBJ1-1; maybe TRBD1 (5 bases). CDR3 length: 14 residues. Germline lookup yields CDR1 MNHEY and CDR2 SMNVEV (reference sequence). V lost 3 bases and J 4 bases, leaving 12 bases between the germline ends.

This sequence joins TRBV10-3 and TRBJ1-1; the D is unclear. Trimming shortened V by 3 bases and J by 0 bases, and 8 bases separated the two germline ends. This CDR3 has 14 amino acids. CDR1 ENHRY and CDR2 SYGVKD come from the germline V gene. DNA for the CDR3: TGTGCCATCAGTGATGGGGAGGTGAACACTGAAGCTTTCTTT. It translates to CAISDGEVNTEAFF.

Ten or more counts support this clonotype. V gene TRBV27 combines with J gene TRBJ2-5; D is ambiguous. Germline V gene sequence: CDR1 MNHEY, CDR2 SMNVEV (reference sequence). The CDR3 covers 11 residues. V lost 7 bases and J 5 bases, leaving 8 bases between the germline ends. CDR3 coding DNA: TGTGCCAGCACCTTCGGGGAGACCCAGTACTTC. Amino acid sequence: CASTFGETQYF.

The V gene is TRBV27, the J gene TRBJ2-3, with a weak D call TRBD1 (5 bases). The V end was cut by 4 bases, the J end by 3 bases, with 14 bases between. Germline assignment: CDR1 MNHEY and CDR2 SMNVEV (reference sequence). The CDR3 is 15 residues long. The CDR3 DNA sequence: TGTGCCAGCAGTTGGGTCAGGGAAACTACAGATACGCAGTATTTT. Amino acids: CASSWVRETTDTQYF.

Many counts were recorded for this clonotype. The chain combines TRBV4-1 with TRBJ2-5; D not certain. CDR1 and CDR2 (germline): MGHRA, YSYEKL. V was trimmed by 0 bases and J by 1 base, leaving 9 bases between them. The CDR3 is 15 residues long. The CDR3: CASSQDPGTQETQYF. CDR3 sequence (DNA): TGCGCCAGCAGCCAAGATCCAGGCACCCAAGAGACCCAGTACTTC.

This clonotype occurred a few times. V gene TRBV20-1 combines with J gene TRBJ1-6, with 8 nucleotides matching TRBD1. The CDR3 length is 14 residues. J lost 2 bases, V lost 4 bases, and 1 base had no gene match. Germline V CDR1 and CDR2: DFQATT, SNEGSKA (reference sequence). In DNA, the CDR3 is TGCAGTGCTACAGGGGGCACCTATAATTCACCCCTCCACTTT. Protein: CSATGGTYNSPLHF.

CDR3 sequence reads: CASSDRDRASYEQYF. The CDR3 DNA reads as TGTGCCAGCAGTGACCGGGACAGGGCGTCCTACGAGCAGTACTTC. The V and J genes are TRBV28 and TRBJ2-7, with 9 bases aligning to TRBD1. This CDR3 region has 15 residues. Germline CDR1 reads MDHEN; CDR2 reads SYDVKM. Germline trimming cut 5 bases from V and 1 base from J; bases unmatched to any gene: 6. Drawing the rest from reference TRBV28 and TRBJ2-7, the complete variable domain is DVKVTQSSRYLVKRTGEKVFLECVQDMDHENMFWYRQDPGLGLRLIYFSYDVKMKEKGDIPEGYSVSREKKERFSLILESASTNQTSMYLCASSDRDRASYEQYFGPGTRLTVT.

CDR3 sequence (DNA): TGTGCCACCAGTACAGCGGGGCCCTACAATGAGCAGTTCTTC. This codes for CATSTAGPYNEQFF. The chain recombines TRBV24-1 with TRBJ2-1, with TRBD2 matching over 7 bases. V lost 6 bases, J lost 2 bases, and 3 bases stayed unmatched. Germline lookup yields CDR1 KGHDR and CDR2 SFDVKD. This CDR3 has 14 residues.